Shown below are 23 T cell receptor beta chains from a single sample sequenced in a study of T cells after yellow fever vaccination (dated by TCRdb to the late 2010s). To prepare the library, 5' RACE was applied. The run used an Illumina HiSeq 2500. TCRdb reran the public reads through fastp at Q25 and MiXCR, keeping productive beta chains. Every distinct CDR3 protein forms one entry, paired with its most common genes and DNA. This sample is represented by about 340,000 distinct CDR3 sequences; roughly 9.4% of them were singletons. Of the sample, 18% falls within the top ten clones. This specimen's treatment or condition label, interpreted: live attenuated yellow fever vaccine strain. Specimen: PBMCs, collected on the day of the first yellow fever vaccination. These TCRs come from a man aged 18 to 29 who received the YFV17D yellow fever vaccine.

This clonotype was found a few times. V usage is TRBV18 and J usage is TRBJ2-2, with no clear D. V lost 2 bases to trimming and J lost 3 bases, with 4 bases between them. Germline loops: CDR1 KGHSH, CDR2 LQKENI. This CDR3 has 13 amino acids. CDR3 nucleotide sequence: TGTGCCAGCTCACCAATTGACACCGGGGAGCTGTTTTTT. Protein: CASSPIDTGELFF.

This clonotype came up many times. This chain uses TRBV6-5 with TRBJ1-1; D is undetermined. This CDR3 contains 14 residues. Trimming pared 0 bases from V and 2 bases from J, leaving 7 bases between. Germline CDR1 is MNHEY and CDR2 is SVGAGI. The CDR3 DNA follows: TGTGCCAGCAGTTACTCGGGCAGAAACACTGAAGCTTTCTTT. This encodes CASSYSGRNTEAFF.

This clonotype was found many times. V and J are TRBV11-1 and TRBJ2-7, with 9 bases aligning to TRBD2. J gave up 0 bases and V 4 bases, and 7 bases lay outside the gene matches. CDR1 and CDR2 from the germline V gene are SGHAT and FQDESV (reference sequence). The CDR3 length is 16 residues. The CDR3 nucleotides are TGTGCCAGCAGCTCCACTAGCGGGTCTTACTCCTACGAGCAGTACGTC. Translated, it gives CASSSTSGSYSYEQYV.

This clonotype has a handful of counts. V usage is TRBV14 and J usage is TRBJ2-1; D ambiguous. The CDR3 sequence is 12 residues long. V was shortened by 5 bases and J by 10 bases, with 12 bases between the two germline ends. CDR1 is SGHDN, CDR2 FVKESK, per germline. CDR3: CASSIGHWEQFF. Here the CDR3 DNA reads TGTGCCAGCAGCATTGGGCATTGGGAGCAGTTCTTC.

This clonotype was found a few times. The rearrangement links TRBV4-3 to TRBJ2-1; 10 bases match TRBD2. Trimming took 0 bases from V and 5 from J; bases not matched to a gene: 4. Germline V lookup: CDR1 LGHNA, CDR2 YSLEER. This CDR3 spans 16 amino acids. CDR3 sequence: CASSQDTSGIDNEQFF. The CDR3 DNA sequence: TGCGCCAGCAGCCAAGATACTAGCGGGATAGACAATGAGCAGTTCTTC.

The chain is built from TRBV11-2 and TRBJ1-4, with TRBD1 matching over 7 bases. Trimming took 0 bases from V and 7 from J; bases not matched to a gene: 11. The V gene's germline CDR1 is SGHAT and CDR2 FQNNGV. CDR3 length equals 17 residues. The CDR3 region is CASSLDGRGRTGEKLFF. The CDR3 bases are TGTGCCAGCAGCTTAGACGGCAGGGGGAGAACGGGTGAAAAACTGTTTTTT.

This clonotype was detected only a few times. V gene TRBV3-1 combines with J gene TRBJ1-2; 10 nucleotides line up with TRBD1. J gave up 6 bases and V 0 bases, and 7 bases lay outside the gene matches. Germline V gives CDR1 LGHDT, CDR2 YNNKEL (reference sequence). The CDR3 covers 16 residues. CDR3 nucleotides: TGTGCCAGCAGCCAAGATGTTTGGACAGGGGGAGATGGCTACACCTTC. Protein: CASSQDVWTGGDGYTF.

This clonotype was recorded at least ten times. This chain uses TRBV27 with TRBJ2-5; 10 bases fit TRBD1. Germline V lookup: CDR1 MNHEY, CDR2 SMNVEV (reference sequence). The trim removed 6 bases at V and 2 bases at J, leaving 6 bases unmatched. The CDR3 totals 15 residues. The CDR3 region has the DNA TGTGCCAGCAGCTCCGGGACAGGGGTTCAAGAGACCCAGTACTTC. Translated, it gives CASSSGTGVQETQYF.

The chain has TRBV7-9 and TRBJ2-2, with D possibly TRBD2 on 5 matching bases. Trimming took off 6 bases at V and 6 bases at J, with 17 bases between the two ends. The CDR3 loop spans 15 amino acids. Germline V lookup: CDR1 SEHNR, CDR2 FQNEAQ (reference sequence). The CDR3 here is CASRSGKGSPGELFF. CDR3 in DNA: TGTGCCAGCAGATCGGGAAAAGGGAGTCCCGGGGAGCTGTTTTTT.

This clonotype came up a few times. The V gene is TRBV20-1, the J gene TRBJ1-1; maybe TRBD1 (5 bases). CDR3 length: 13 amino acids. The V gene's germline CDR1 is DFQATT and CDR2 SNEGSKA (reference sequence). V was pared by 5 bases and J by 7 bases, with 17 bases between. CDR3 sequence (DNA): TGCAGTGCTCGAAGTCCAGGGCCCGGTGAAGCTTTCTTT. This gives the protein CSARSPGPGEAFF.

The chain joins TRBV11-2 to TRBJ2-5; 9 positions agree with TRBD2. J lost 1 base, V lost 4 bases, and 7 bases had no gene match. Germline V lookup: CDR1 SGHAT, CDR2 FQNNGV. The CDR3 loop spans 16 amino acids. The CDR3 region has the DNA TGTGCCAGCAGCTGGGGCGGGGGGGCCCTCCAAGAGACCCAGTACTTC. Residues: CASSWGGGALQETQYF.

This clonotype came up a few times. The J gene is TRBJ1-5, the V gene TRBV12-5; D is unclear. V dropped 3 bases and J dropped 0 bases, with 9 bases sitting between them. Germline lookup yields CDR1 LGHNT and CDR2 FRNRAP. CDR3 length: 15 amino acids. CDR3 sequence: CASGFDGVSNQPQHF. CDR3 DNA: TGTGCTAGTGGTTTTGACGGGGTTAGCAATCAGCCCCAGCATTTT.

This clonotype was seen a few times. The chain uses TRBV6-2 or TRBV6-3 and TRBJ2-2; perhaps TRBD1 as D (5 bases). CDR1 and CDR2 (germline): MNHEY, SVGEGT. With 5 bases removed from V and 3 bases from J, the gap between germline ends came to 13 bases. This CDR3 region has 15 residues. This chain's CDR3 is CASSPTQGYTGELFF. The CDR3 DNA sequence: TGTGCCAGCAGTCCCACCCAGGGATACACCGGGGAGCTGTTTTTT.

This clonotype was counted only a few times. This sequence joins TRBV11-1 and TRBJ2-5, with 16 bases that match TRBD2. The CDR3 is 18 amino acids. With V trimmed by 4 bases and J by 5 bases, 10 bases remained unmatched. Germline values: CDR1 SGHAT, CDR2 FQDESV (reference sequence). The CDR3 here is CASSSGLAGGYLQETQYF. The CDR3 DNA reads TGTGCCAGCAGCTCGGGACTAGCGGGGGGGTACCTCCAGGAGACCCAGTACTTC.

The chain is built from TRBV11-2 and TRBJ1-6; no firm D call. Germline-derived CDR1 and CDR2 are SGHAT and FQNNGV. The V end lost 1 base, the J end lost 16 bases, and 14 bases lay between the germline ends. CDR3 length equals 13 residues. CDR3 loop: CASSLALGAHLHF. For the CDR3, the DNA is TGTGCCAGCAGCTTAGCATTGGGAGCCCATCTCCACTTT.

The rearrangement joins TRBV7-9 to TRBJ1-1; a weak D match, TRBD1 (5 bases). V was cut by 2 bases and J by 4 bases, with 14 bases left in between. Germline CDR1 and CDR2: SEHNR and FQNEAQ (reference sequence). The CDR3 runs 15 residues. DNA of the CDR3: TGTGCCAGCAGCTTATTGACAGACACTTCCACTGAAGCTTTCTTT. Its translation is CASSLLTDTSTEAFF.

A few counts support this clonotype. J is TRBJ2-3 and V is TRBV5-4; a weak D match, TRBD1 (6 bases). V dropped 3 bases and J dropped 5 bases, with 13 bases sitting between them. The germline CDR1 and CDR2 sequences are SGHNT and YYREEE (reference sequence). This CDR3 region has 14 residues. CDR3 residues: CASSSYRDGDTQYF. The CDR3 DNA is TGTGCCAGCAGCTCGTACAGGGATGGAGATACGCAGTATTTT.

This clonotype was counted only a few times. The V and J genes are TRBV6-2 or TRBV6-3 and TRBJ2-7; D call uncertain. There are 11 residues in the CDR3. Per the germline V gene, CDR1 is MNHEY and CDR2 is SVGEGT. Trimming stripped 6 bases from V and 6 bases from J, with 9 bases between. DNA for the CDR3: TGTGCCAGCAGGAACTTCTTCGAGCAGTACGTC. This gives the protein CASRNFFEQYV.

A few counts support this clonotype. This chain uses TRBV9 with TRBJ1-6; a weak D match, TRBD1 (5 bases). V shed 0 bases and J shed 6 bases, with 10 bases lying between them. Germline V lookup: CDR1 SGDLS, CDR2 YYNGEE. The CDR3 contains 15 residues. CDR3 sequence: CASSVGGGSNSPLHF. The CDR3, as DNA: TGTGCCAGCAGCGTAGGCGGGGGGAGTAATTCACCCCTCCACTTT.

This clonotype has a handful of counts. The chain has TRBV7-9 and TRBJ1-4; D is possibly TRBD1 (5 bases). Germline CDR1 is SEHNR and CDR2 is FQNEAQ (reference sequence). The CDR3 covers 15 residues. Deletions cut 4 bases from V and 4 bases from J, with 13 bases between. The CDR3 spells CASSWGVTLNEKLFF. The CDR3 DNA reads TGTGCCAGCAGCTGGGGGGTAACACTTAATGAAAAACTGTTTTTT. The full variable domain, completed using reference TRBV7-9 and TRBJ1-4, is DTGVSQNPRHKITKRGQNVTFRCDPISEHNRLYWYRQTLGQGPEFLTYFQNEAQLEKSRLLSDRFSAERPKGSFSTLEIQRTEQGDSAMYLCASSWGVTLNEKLFFGSGTQLSVL.

This clonotype was seen ten or more times. The CDR3 here is CASSTTSGAGANVLTF. CDR3 nucleotide sequence: TGCGCCAGCAGCACCACCTCGGGGGCTGGGGCCAACGTCCTGACTTTC. The V gene is TRBV5-1, the J gene TRBJ2-6, with a possible D match to TRBD2 (6 bases). V dropped 4 bases and J dropped 2 bases, with 13 bases sitting between them. This CDR3 contains 16 residues. The V gene's germline CDR1 is SGHRS and CDR2 YFSETQ.

This clonotype was seen a few times. This chain joins TRBV7-8 and TRBJ1-6; D not resolved. The ends were cut back, 5 bases at V and 7 bases at J, with 18 bases in the middle. The CDR3 is 16 amino acids. Germline values: CDR1 SGHVS, CDR2 FQNEAQ. The CDR3 DNA follows: TGTGCCAGCAGCCAAGCACGAACAAGATCGAATTCACCCCTCCACTTT. Encoded protein: CASSQARTRSNSPLHF.

This clonotype was counted only a few times. The chain recombines TRBV15 with TRBJ1-6, with D possibly TRBD1 on 5 matching bases. Deletions cut 0 bases from V and 9 bases from J, with 12 bases between. This CDR3 is 15 amino acids long. The germline CDR1 and CDR2 sequences are LNHNV and YYDKDF (reference sequence). The CDR3 nucleotides are TGTGCCACCAGCAGAGACCGGGGGGTAGGTTCACCCCTCCACTTT. It is translated as CATSRDRGVGSPLHF. Variable domain in full (rest from reference TRBV15 and TRBJ1-6): DAMVIQNPRYQVTQFGKPVTLSCSQTLNHNVMYWYQQKSSQAPKLLFHYYDKDFNNEADTPDNFQSRRPNTSFCFLDIRSPGLGDTAMYLCATSRDRGVGSPLHFGNGTRLTVT.